This TCR beta chain originates from a study of regulatory T cells in long-lasting Graves disease. With regard to this clonotype: A read error is possible here, since a much larger clone lies one base away.

This CDR3 is 14 amino acids long. Germline CDR1 and CDR2: SGHVS and FQNEAQ. Trimming shortened V by 0 bases and J by 6 bases, and 11 bases separated the two germline ends. Time point defined: newly diagnosed GD, antithyroid drugs for less than 3 months. With RNA extracted from PBMCs as input, the TCR library was made. The TCR beta library used iRepertoire HTBI primers with Arm-PCR amplification of CDR3. One entry per CDR3 protein results from TCRdb running MiXCR on the multiplex PCR reads. The table includes 400,000 to 550,000 distinct CDR3 sequences, 15% detected once. These records were also assigned to another study, of T cells in Graves' hyperthyroidism and ophthalmopathy. That paper notes: Primed by the HTBI set, a first-round RT-PCR was run on the TCR CDR3. In the blood, most expanded thyroid clonotypes above 0.001 appeared as well.

The TCR comes from a woman aged 25 to 39 with Graves disease. The sample here was peripheral blood mononuclear cells (PBMCs), taken at new diagnosis, from a patient treated with antithyroid drugs. This sequence joins TRBV7-8 and TRBJ1-2; D perhaps matches TRBD1 (5 bases). Written as DNA, the CDR3 is TGTGCCAGCAGCTTAGCAGGGGAGGGTCATGGCTACACCTTC. This codes for CASSLAGEGHGYTF.